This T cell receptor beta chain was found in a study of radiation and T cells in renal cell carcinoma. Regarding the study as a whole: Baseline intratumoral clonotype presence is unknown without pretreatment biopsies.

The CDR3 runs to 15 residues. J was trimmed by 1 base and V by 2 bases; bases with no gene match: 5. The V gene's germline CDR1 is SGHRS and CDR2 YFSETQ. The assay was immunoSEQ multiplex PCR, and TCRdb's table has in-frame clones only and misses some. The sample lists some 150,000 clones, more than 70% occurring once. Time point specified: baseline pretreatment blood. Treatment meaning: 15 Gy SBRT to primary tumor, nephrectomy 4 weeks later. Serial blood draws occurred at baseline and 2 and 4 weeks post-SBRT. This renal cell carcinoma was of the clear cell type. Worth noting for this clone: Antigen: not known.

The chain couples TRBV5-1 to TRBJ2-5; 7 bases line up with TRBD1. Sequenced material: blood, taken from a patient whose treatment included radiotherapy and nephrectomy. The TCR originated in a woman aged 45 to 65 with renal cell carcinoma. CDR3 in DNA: TGCGCCAGCAGCTTCGGAAGGGACAGCCAAGAGACCCAGTACTTC. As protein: CASSFGRDSQETQYF.